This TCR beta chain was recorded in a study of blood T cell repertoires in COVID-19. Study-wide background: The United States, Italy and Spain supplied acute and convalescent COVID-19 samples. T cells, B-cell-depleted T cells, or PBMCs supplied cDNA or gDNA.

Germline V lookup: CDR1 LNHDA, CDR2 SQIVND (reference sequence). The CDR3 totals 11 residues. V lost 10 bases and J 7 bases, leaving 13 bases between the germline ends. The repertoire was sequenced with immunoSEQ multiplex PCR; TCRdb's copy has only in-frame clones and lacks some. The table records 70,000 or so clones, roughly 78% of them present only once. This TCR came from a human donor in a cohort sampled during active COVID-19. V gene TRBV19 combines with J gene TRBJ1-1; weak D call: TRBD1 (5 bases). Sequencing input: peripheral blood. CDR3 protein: CATRWGSEAFF. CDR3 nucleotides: TGTGCCACCCGATGGGGCAGTGAAGCTTTCTTT.